This T cell receptor (beta chain) was documented in a study of early T cells in non-severe SARS-CoV-2 infection. The overall study: The chains were unpaired, and the sequenced material was bulk RNA from unsorted whole blood.

This clonotype was counted at least ten times. The antigen remains undetermined. Notes on the study in general: Sequences matched to VDJdb favored anti-spike CD8 responses, while private and CD4 specificities were missed.

TCRdb ran MiXCR on the 5' RACE reads and lists one entry per CDR3 protein. This table holds about 26,000 distinct CDR3 sequences, almost 4.5% found once. The V and J ends lost 5 bases and 0 bases respectively, with 14 bases between them. CDR3 size: 16 residues. Looked up from germline, CDR1 is SGHVS and CDR2 is FNYEAQ. The sequence came from an adult who was a healthcare worker with PCR-confirmed SARS-CoV-2 infection or an uninfected control (not recorded which). The genes are TRBV7-6 and TRBJ1-3; a weak D match, TRBD1 (5 bases). Source material: whole blood. The CDR3 sequence: CASSAGHLSSGNTIYF. For the CDR3, the DNA is TGTGCCAGCAGCGCAGGACACCTGAGCTCTGGAAACACCATATATTTT.